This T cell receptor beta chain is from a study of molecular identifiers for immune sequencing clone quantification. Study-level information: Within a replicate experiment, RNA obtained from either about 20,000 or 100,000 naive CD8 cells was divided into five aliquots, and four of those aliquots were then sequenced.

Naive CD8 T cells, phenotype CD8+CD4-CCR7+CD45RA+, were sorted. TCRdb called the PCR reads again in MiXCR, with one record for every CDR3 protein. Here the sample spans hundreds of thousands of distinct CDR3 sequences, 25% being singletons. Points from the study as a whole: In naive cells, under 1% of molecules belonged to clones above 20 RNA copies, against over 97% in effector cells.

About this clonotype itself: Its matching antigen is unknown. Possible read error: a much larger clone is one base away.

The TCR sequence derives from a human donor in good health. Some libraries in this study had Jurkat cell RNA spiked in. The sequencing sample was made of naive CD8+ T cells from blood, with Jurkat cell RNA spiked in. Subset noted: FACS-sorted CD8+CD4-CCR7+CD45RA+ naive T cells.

CDR3 loop: CASSVVSILAKNIQYF. The CDR3 DNA sequence: TGTGCCAGCAGCGTAGTGTCTATACTAGCCAAAAACATTCAGTACTTC. The chain joins TRBV9 to TRBJ2-4, with D unclear. The CDR3 is 16 residues long. Germline V lookup: CDR1 SGDLS, CDR2 YYNGEE. V lost 0 bases and J 0 bases, leaving 10 bases between the germline ends.